Below, 24 T cell receptor beta chains from the same sample are listed, as sequenced in a study of shared clonotypes between healthy human individuals. This table comes from immunoSEQ multiplex PCR, and its TCRdb copy is limited to in-frame clones, with some not included. Of 2 million to 2.5 million clones listed, 85% to 95% are singletons. Material for sequencing was naive CD4+ T cells from PBMCs. The subset was: CD45RA+ positively selected. All receptors derive from a man aged 18 to 30 in good health. Some clones in this sample may be carry-over from other donors' samples.

This clone was seen a single time. The chain couples TRBV19 to TRBJ2-4; the D is unclear. Germline V gives CDR1 LNHDA, CDR2 SQIVND (reference sequence). V was shortened by 5 bases and J by 14 bases, with 16 bases between the two germline ends. There are 12 residues in the CDR3. CDR3 amino acids: CASSGWSSMKYF. In DNA, the CDR3 is TGTGCCAGTAGTGGGTGGAGTAGCATGAAGTACTTC.

The chain uses TRBV6-6 and TRBJ1-2; tentative D call: TRBD1 (6 bases). This CDR3 has 14 amino acids. Germline loops: CDR1 MNHNY, CDR2 SVGAGI (reference sequence). V was pared by 6 bases and J by 5 bases, with 16 bases between. CDR3 bases: TGTGCCAGCAGGGGACCCTCGGACAGTTATGGCTACACCTTC. It codes for CASRGPSDSYGYTF.

The sample holds one count of this clone. V gene TRBV11-1 combines with J gene TRBJ2-7; D might be TRBD2 (5 bases). The CDR3 has 17 amino acids. The germline gives CDR1 SGHAT, CDR2 FQDESV (reference sequence). The V and J ends lost 1 base and 2 bases respectively, with 18 bases between them. The CDR3 is CASSLVSGRGSPYEQYF. CDR3 in DNA: TGTGCCAGCAGCTTAGTGAGCGGCAGAGGATCCCCCTACGAGCAGTACTTC.

The chain links TRBV5-6 to TRBJ2-7, with D perhaps TRBD1 or TRBD2 (5 bases each). V lost 4 bases and J lost 1, with 18 bases in between. The CDR3 length is 16 residues. Germline V gives CDR1 SGHDT, CDR2 YYEEEE. The CDR3 sequence is CASSRTGTDLSYEQYF. The CDR3 DNA is TGTGCCAGCAGCCGCACCGGGACGGATCTTTCCTACGAGCAGTACTTC. Using reference TRBV5-6 and TRBJ2-7 for the parts outside the CDR3, the full variable domain is DAGVTQSPTHLIKTRGQQVTLRCSPKSGHDTVSWYQQALGQGPQFIFQYYEEEERQRGNFPDRFSGHQFPNYSSELNVNALLLGDSALYLCASSRTGTDLSYEQYFGPGTRLTVT.

In regard to this clone: Within the sample, other DNA sequences also encode this same CDR3. V gene TRBV18 combines with J gene TRBJ1-1; the D is unclear. Germline-derived CDR1 and CDR2 are KGHSH and LQKENI. This CDR3 has 14 amino acids. V was trimmed by 3 bases and J by 0 bases, leaving 8 bases between them. In nucleotides, the CDR3 is TGTGCCAGCTCACCGACAACCATGAACACTGAAGCTTTCTTT. Translated, it gives CASSPTTMNTEAFF.

This clone was detected only a few times. The sample holds other DNA sequences that translate to the same CDR3. CDR3: CASSFTGAGNQPQHF. CDR3 nucleotides: TGCGCCAGCAGTTTTACAGGGGCGGGCAATCAGCCCCAGCATTTT. The rearrangement links TRBV5-1 to TRBJ1-5; TRBD1 agrees at 7 bases. Germline V gives CDR1 SGHRS, CDR2 YFSETQ. The V and J ends lost 5 bases and 2 bases, in that order; junction bases with no gene match: 7. The CDR3 is 15 amino acids.

The J gene is TRBJ2-3, the V gene TRBV5-1, with 9 bases lining up with TRBD2. CDR1 SGHRS and CDR2 YFSETQ come from the germline V gene. The length of the CDR3 is 15 residues. The J segment lost 4 bases and the V segment lost 4 bases, leaving 7 bases of the junction unmatched. CDR3 nucleotide sequence: TGCGCCAGCAGCCGTACAGCGGGAGGTGCAGATACGCAGTATTTT. Its translation: CASSRTAGGADTQYF.

About this clone: Different DNA sequences within this sample yield the same CDR3. J is TRBJ1-1 and V is TRBV5-1; the D is unclear. This CDR3 contains 14 residues. V dropped 0 bases and J dropped 1 base, with 7 bases sitting between them. The germline gives CDR1 SGHRS, CDR2 YFSETQ. The CDR3 DNA reads TGCGCCAGCAGCTTGGAGGGCCGGAACACTGAAGCTTTCTTT. Encoded protein: CASSLEGRNTEAFF.

The V call is TRBV5-4, the J call TRBJ2-3; perhaps TRBD2 as D (5 bases). The V end lost 7 bases, the J end lost 2 bases, and 23 bases lay between the germline ends. The CDR3 length is 17 residues. Germline CDR1 and CDR2: SGHNT and YYREEE (reference sequence). DNA for the CDR3: TGTGCCAGCCACCCCCGAGCGGTAGGGATAAACACAGATACGCAGTATTTT. This codes for CASHPRAVGINTDTQYF.

As for this clone: The sample holds other DNA sequences that translate to the same CDR3. As DNA, the CDR3 is TGTGCCAGCAGCCTCGATAGCAATCAGCCCCAGCATTTT. Translated: CASSLDSNQPQHF. J is TRBJ1-5 and V is TRBV28; D call uncertain. Germline-derived CDR1 and CDR2 are MDHEN and SYDVKM. The CDR3 runs to 13 residues. Deletions cut 6 bases from V and 0 bases from J, with 6 bases between.

V usage is TRBV7-2 and J usage is TRBJ2-7; 12 nucleotides agree with TRBD2. Germline CDR1 is SGHTA and CDR2 is FQGNSA. The ends lost 5 bases at V and 2 bases at J; junction bases unmatched: 10. This CDR3 is 17 amino acids long. The CDR3 loop is CASSLRLAGVAPYEQYF. DNA of the CDR3: TGTGCCAGCAGCCTCCGACTAGCGGGAGTGGCTCCCTACGAGCAGTACTTC.

The chain uses TRBV6-5 and TRBJ1-5; tentative D call: TRBD1 (6 bases). Germline values: CDR1 MNHEY, CDR2 SVGAGI. V was pared by 6 bases and J by 1 base, with 13 bases between. This CDR3 has 15 amino acids. In nucleotides, the CDR3 is TGTGCCAGCAGGCCCTGGGGGCCAAGCAATCAGCCCCAGCATTTT. This sequence encodes CASRPWGPSNQPQHF.

V usage is TRBV4-3 and J usage is TRBJ1-1, with TRBD1 matching over 9 bases. The CDR3 extends over 15 amino acids. The V and J ends lost 5 bases and 11 bases, in that order; junction bases with no gene match: 15. In germline, CDR1 is LGHNA, CDR2 YSLEER. CDR3 sequence: CASSYTATTGGGAFF. CDR3 coding DNA: TGCGCCAGCAGCTACACAGCGACTACAGGGGGCGGTGCTTTCTTT.

V is TRBV29-1 and J is TRBJ2-1; no definite D call. The V end was cut by 4 bases, the J end by 10 bases, with 17 bases between. Germline CDR1 SQVTM, CDR2 ANQGSEA. The CDR3 runs 13 residues. Written as DNA, the CDR3 is TGCAGCGTTGGGGATTTGAAGGTCGGGGAGCAGTTCTTC. Its translation: CSVGDLKVGEQFF.

The chain is built from TRBV4-2 and TRBJ2-7, with D possibly being TRBD1 (5 bases). V dropped 0 bases and J dropped 2 bases, with 11 bases sitting between them. The CDR3 extends over 15 amino acids. Germline V gene data show CDR1 as LGHNA and CDR2 as YNFKEQ. Here the CDR3 reads CASSQDLTAPYEQYF. The DNA for the CDR3 is TGTGCCAGCAGCCAAGATCTGACAGCCCCCTACGAGCAGTACTTC.

The rearrangement joins TRBV6-5 to TRBJ2-7, with a tentative D call TRBD2 (6 bases). The CDR3 is 15 amino acids. CDR1 and CDR2 (germline): MNHEY, SVGAGI. V was shortened by 0 bases and J by 4 bases, with 13 bases between the two germline ends. The CDR3 loop is CASSYSSLAGYEQYF. CDR3 DNA sequence: TGTGCCAGCAGTTACTCGAGTCTTGCGGGGTACGAGCAGTACTTC.

This clone was observed once. The J gene is TRBJ1-2, the V gene TRBV27; 7 bases agree with TRBD1. Per the germline V gene, CDR1 is MNHEY and CDR2 is SMNVEV (reference sequence). The length of the CDR3 is 13 residues. With V trimmed by 3 bases and J by 8 bases, 6 bases remained unmatched. Here the CDR3 DNA reads TGTGCCAGCAGTTTCCGGGACAGTTTCGGCTACACCTTC. This translates into CASSFRDSFGYTF.

This clone has just one count. The chain employs TRBV7-6 and TRBJ2-2; 11 nucleotides agree with TRBD2. CDR3 length: 18 amino acids. Germline V gene sequence: CDR1 SGHVS, CDR2 FNYEAQ. V lost 2 bases and J lost 4; bases outside the gene matches: 9. CDR3: CASSLRTSGSLSTGELFF. The CDR3 DNA reads as TGTGCCAGCAGCTTAAGGACTAGCGGGTCGCTTAGCACCGGGGAGCTGTTTTTT.

As to this clone: The same CDR3 arises from other DNA sequences in this sample as well. This chain uses TRBV5-1 with TRBJ2-7; 8 nucleotides match TRBD1. V lost 3 bases and J lost 6; bases outside the gene matches: 5. Germline lookup yields CDR1 SGHRS and CDR2 YFSETQ. The CDR3 is made up of 13 amino acids. The CDR3, as DNA: TGCGCCAGCAGCTCCGGGACAGGCCTCGAGCAGTACTTC. This sequence encodes CASSSGTGLEQYF.

The genes are TRBV2 and TRBJ2-5, with 7 positions matching TRBD2. V lost 7 bases to trimming and J lost 5 bases; unmatched junction nucleotides: 10. The CDR3 is made up of 14 amino acids. Germline V CDR1 and CDR2: SNHLY, FYNNEI. The CDR3 DNA reads as TGTGCCAGCACTAAAGCTAGGGACTACGAGACCCAGTACTTC. It yields the protein CASTKARDYETQYF.

The gene calls are TRBV28 and TRBJ1-1; the match to TRBD1 covers 7 bases. The trim removed 7 bases at V and 11 bases at J, leaving 25 bases unmatched. CDR1 is MDHEN, CDR2 SYDVKM, per germline. The CDR3 runs 17 residues. The CDR3 spells CASNPPLSDREGFFAFF. CDR3 DNA: TGTGCCAGCAACCCCCCCCTCTCTGACAGGGAGGGGTTTTTTGCTTTCTTT.

The genes are TRBV30 and TRBJ1-1, with D possibly TRBD1 on 5 matching bases. This CDR3 has 14 residues. The V end was cut by 4 bases, the J end by 4 bases, with 16 bases between. From germline, CDR1 is GTSNPN and CDR2 SVGIG (reference sequence). In nucleotides, the CDR3 is TGTGCCTGGACCGTGGGGGGGAAGGGCACTGAAGCTTTCTTT. As protein: CAWTVGGKGTEAFF.

The chain has TRBV12-5 and TRBJ1-1; 9 bases agree with TRBD1. J lost 1 base, V lost 7 bases, and 7 bases had no gene match. The CDR3 is 15 residues long. Looked up from germline, CDR1 is LGHNT and CDR2 is FRNRAP. CDR3 in amino acids: CASETGTGQNTEAFF. For the CDR3, the DNA is TGTGCTAGTGAAACCGGGACAGGGCAGAACACTGAAGCTTTCTTT.

The chain combines TRBV5-1 with TRBJ2-1; D call uncertain. This CDR3 region has 13 residues. V lost 0 bases to trimming and J lost 10 bases, with 11 bases between them. Looked up from germline, CDR1 is SGHRS and CDR2 is YFSETQ. CDR3 coding DNA: TGCGCCAGCAGCTTGGAGACCGCTAGGGAGCAGTTCTTC. Translated, it gives CASSLETAREQFF.